This T cell receptor (beta chain) was recorded in a study of Graves' ophthalmopathy and Graves' hyperthyroidism (dated by TCRdb to the late 2010s). Study-level background: Hyperthyroidism was considered stable if no progression to ophthalmopathy occurred within 18 months of follow-up. To tell Graves' ophthalmopathy apart from Graves' hyperthyroidism, and to predict which patients would progress to ophthalmopathy, the study relied on TCR beta repertoire signatures. In total, 135 blood samples were TCR-sequenced: around 42 ophthalmopathy, around 75 hyperthyroidism and about 17 hyperthyroidism-to-ophthalmopathy patients. The independent validation cohort included some 19 hyperthyroidism patients plus 17 patients who later progressed from hyperthyroidism to ophthalmopathy. Once sampling was done, hyperthyroidism patients were given methimazole at a starting dose of 30 mg daily, while ophthalmopathy patients were given high-dose intravenous methylprednisolone. T-cell repertoires of thyroid tissue and blood were compared in about six hyperthyroidism patients. To explore V-J signatures that distinguish ophthalmopathy from hyperthyroidism, a discovery set of roughly 98 patients was enrolled, made up of some 41 with ophthalmopathy and around 60 with stable hyperthyroidism.

The CDR1 and CDR2 encoded by the germline V gene are SGHRS and YFSETQ. Counted from cysteine to phenylalanine, this CDR3 has 18 amino acids. The sequence is cut down to CDR3 DNA, 54 bases in frame from base 1. The hyperthyroidism patients were 18 to 65 years old and newly diagnosed, with a disease duration of less than 2 months. Patients were excluded if they had other autoimmune diseases, uncontrolled infections, pregnancy or lactation. Clinical symptoms, serum thyroxine, TRAb, thyroid ultrasound and orbital computed tomography formed the basis of the diagnosis. Trizol reagent was used to extract the total RNA, and its quality was then checked on an Agilent 2100 Bioanalyzer. Broader findings and caveats from the paper: Ophthalmopathy was separated from stable hyperthyroidism by the 13-signature model with more than 85% sensitivity and roughly 83% specificity in cross-validation and with 80%/75% in the test set. Among expanded thyroid clonotypes with frequency above 0.001, most also showed up in blood, which suggests that blood repertoires may reflect the thyroid immune response. In validation, the model predicted ophthalmopathy progression with nearly 71% sensitivity and around 72% specificity; approximately 12 predicted patients were CT-confirmed with GO in a median of around 6 months. No statistical method was used to set the sample size in advance, and the investigators knew which group each participant was assigned to.

TCR beta CDR3 regions were amplified from RNA transcripts for repertoire sequencing. HTBI primers and the Qiagen OneStep RT-PCR kit were used in a first-round RT-PCR, which was followed by a second-round multiplex PCR, size selection and purification. Libraries were sequenced on an Illumina HiSeq2000 using paired-end 100 bp reads. The authors' analysis ran thus. SOAPnuke was used to process the reads, removing any read that contained adapters or uncalled bases, had a mean Phred below 15, or lacked an exact match to the constant primer or identifier. COPE v1.2.5 was used to merge the high-quality paired reads. Clonotypes were defined as unique nucleotide sequences and were aligned to IMGT TRB V, D and J references using MiTCR v1.1. The analysis was limited to V-J combinations with a frequency above 0.0001, which together covered around 99% of the repertoires. For each V-J combination, a TCR clonal expansion and chaos score was defined as the ratio of F50 clonal expansion to chaos observed in the TCRdist matrix. Features were reduced by Welch's t-statistics and random forest to over 10 V-J combinations, which fed a naive Bayes classifier. The Morisita-Horn index was used to measure how similar the thyroid and blood repertoires were. Using fastp at Q25 and MiXCR, TCRdb reprocessed the public reads and kept productive beta chains. For every CDR3 protein sequence, its rows merge into one entry that carries the most common genes and DNA. The V and J calls and clone size are TCRdb's, not the authors'. In all, the sample holds roughly 1.1 million distinct CDR3 sequences, and about 40% of those were seen once. The ten top clones hold roughly 11% of the sample.

In its sample, this clonotype was seen a few times. The specificity of this receptor is unknown. Mismatch with germline at one junction end may stem from a read error. The receptor was derived from an adult man with Graves' hyperthyroidism. The sequenced sample was peripheral blood or thyroid tissue (not recorded which). The V and J genes are TRBV5-1 and TRBJ1-1; 8 junctional bases match TRBD1. For the CDR3, the sequence is CASSSPDRVGGGNTEAFF. The base sequence is TGTGCCAGCAGCTCTCCGGACAGGGTGGGTGGTGGGAACACTGAAGCTTTCTTT.